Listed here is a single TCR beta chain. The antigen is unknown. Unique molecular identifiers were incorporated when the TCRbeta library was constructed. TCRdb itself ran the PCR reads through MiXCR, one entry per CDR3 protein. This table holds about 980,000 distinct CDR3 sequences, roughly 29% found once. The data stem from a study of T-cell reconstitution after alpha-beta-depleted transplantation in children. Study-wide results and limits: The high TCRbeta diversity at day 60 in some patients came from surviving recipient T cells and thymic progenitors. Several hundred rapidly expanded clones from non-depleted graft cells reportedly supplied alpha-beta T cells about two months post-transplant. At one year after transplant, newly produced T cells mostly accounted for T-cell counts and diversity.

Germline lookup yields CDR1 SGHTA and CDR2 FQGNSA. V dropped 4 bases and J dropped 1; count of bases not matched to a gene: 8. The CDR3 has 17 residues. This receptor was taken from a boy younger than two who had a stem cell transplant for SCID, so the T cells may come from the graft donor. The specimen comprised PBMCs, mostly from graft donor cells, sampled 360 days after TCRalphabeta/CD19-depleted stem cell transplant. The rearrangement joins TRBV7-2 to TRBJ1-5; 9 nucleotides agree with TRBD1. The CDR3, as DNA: TGTGCCAGCAGCTCGGGACAGGGAGGGACCAGCAATCAGCCCCAGCATTTT. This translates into CASSSGQGGTSNQPQHF.